This is a list of T cell receptor beta chains from one sample in a study of T-cell reconstitution after alpha-beta-depleted transplantation in children. A single record per CDR3 protein comes from TCRdb applying MiXCR to the PCR reads. The sample carries fewer than 700,000 distinct CDR3 sequences, 13% recorded once. Sequencing was performed on PBMCs, mostly from graft donor cells, taken 360 days after TCRalphabeta/CD19-depleted stem cell transplant. All receptors come from a male patient younger than 18 who had a stem cell transplant for acute myeloid leukemia, so the T cells may come from the graft donor. The CDR3 runs from the conserved cysteine through the conserved F or W. The D gene is left open where the match is weak. Size is stated for part of the rows, as once, few or many counts, or as a class when the clone is expanded.

clone size | D gene | J gene | V gene | CDR3 DNA | CDR3 protein
few | TRBD1 | TRBJ2-3 | TRBV29-1 | TGCAGCGTTGAAATCCACCGGACAGGGAGCACAGATACGCAGTATTTT | CSVEIHRTGSTDTQYF
- | - | TRBJ1-3 | TRBV20-1 | TGCAGTGCTACATCAGGGGACGGAAACACCATATATTTT | CSATSGDGNTIYF
many | TRBD2 | TRBJ2-1 | TRBV7-2 | TGTGCCAGCAGCTTTAATAGACTAGCGGGAGGTGGCTACAATGAGCAGTTCTTC | CASSFNRLAGGGYNEQFF
- | - | TRBJ2-7 | TRBV13 | TGTGCCAGCAGCCACATAAGGTCCTACGAGCAGTACTTC | CASSHIRSYEQYF
many | - | TRBJ2-7 | TRBV12-3/TRBV12-4 | TGTGCCAGCAGGCCCACCCCCCGAGGAGGACTCTCCTACGAGCAGTACTTC | CASRPTPRGGLSYEQYF
many | - | TRBJ2-1 | TRBV4-3 | TGCGCCAGCAGCCAAGGAGGGACTTTCGACAATGAGCAGTTCTTC | CASSQGGTFDNEQFF
- | TRBD1 | TRBJ1-2 | TRBV4-3 | TGCGCCAGCAGCCAAGTCCCACAGAAGGGAGGGGGCCCAAACTATGGCTACACCTTC | CASSQVPQKGGGPNYGYTF
once | - | TRBJ2-1 | TRBV19 | TGTGCCAGTAGTATCATACAGGGAAGCTCCTACAATGAGCAGTTCTTC | CASSIIQGSSYNEQFF
few | TRBD1 | TRBJ2-1 | TRBV5-1 | TGCGCCAGCAGCCGGACAGGGGTCCCTATATTAGGCAATGAGCAGTTCTTC | CASSRTGVPILGNEQFF
few | - | TRBJ2-7 | TRBV29-1 | TGCAGCGTTGAACGTCCCTTCAGCCCCTACGAGCAGTACTTC | CSVERPFSPYEQYF
many | - | TRBJ1-1 | TRBV12-5 | TGTGCTAGTGGTCTCGATGACGGGACCGCCACGTACTTT | CASGLDDGTATYF
many | TRBD1 | TRBJ2-7 | TRBV2 | TGTGCCAGCAGTCCGGGACAGTCCTACGAGCAGTACTTC | CASSPGQSYEQYF
- | TRBD2 | TRBJ2-2 | TRBV11-3 | TGTGCCAGCAGCTCGGGGGGGGCGAACACCGGGGAGCTGTTTTTT | CASSSGGANTGELFF
many | TRBD2 | TRBJ2-7 | TRBV29-1 | TGCAGCGTTCAGAGAGCGGGAGGGCCCTACGAGCAGTACTTC | CSVQRAGGPYEQYF
many | TRBD2 | TRBJ2-3 | TRBV20-1 | TGCAGTGCTAGCTGGACTAGCGGGGCTTGGGATACGCAGTATTTT | CSASWTSGAWDTQYF
once | TRBD2 | TRBJ2-1 | TRBV3-1 | TGTGCCAGCAGCCAAGATCTCGGACTAGCGGGGTACCTCAATGAGCAGTTCTTC | CASSQDLGLAGYLNEQFF
- | - | TRBJ2-6 | TRBV4-1 | TGCGCCAGCAGCCAAGCAACGTCCTCTGGGGCCAACGTCCTGACTTTC | CASSQATSSGANVLTF
many | - | TRBJ1-3 | TRBV5-1 | TGCGCCAGCAGCTTGGCCACCCAGGGGATTGGAAACACCATATATTTT | CASSLATQGIGNTIYF
few | - | TRBJ2-7 | TRBV6-5 | TGTGCCAGCAGCTACCCTAGCTTCAGGTACGAGCAGTACTTC | CASSYPSFRYEQYF
- | TRBD2 | TRBJ2-2 | TRBV4-3 | TGCGCCAGCAGCCAAGGGACTAGCGGGGTCAACACCGGGGAGCTGTTTTTT | CASSQGTSGVNTGELFF
- | TRBD1 | TRBJ1-6 | TRBV11-2 | TGTGCCAGCAGCCCGGTACCGGGACAGGGTGGCTCACCCCTCCACTTT | CASSPVPGQGGSPLHF
many | TRBD2 | TRBJ2-1 | TRBV7-9 | TGTACCGGTGGGGGACTACATACAATGGAGCAGTTCTTC | CTGGGLHTMEQFF
- | TRBD1 | TRBJ2-5 | TRBV14 | TGTGCCAGCAGCTTCAGACAGGGGAGGCCCCAAGAGACCCAGTACTTC | CASSFRQGRPQETQYF
many | - | TRBJ2-1 | TRBV29-1 | TGCAGCGTTGAAACGAGTCCCTACAATGAGCAGTTCTTC | CSVETSPYNEQFF
many | - | TRBJ1-2 | TRBV20-1 | TGCAGTGCCGGGGGAGCTGAATACTATGGCTACACCTTC | CSAGGAEYYGYTF
once | TRBD2 | TRBJ2-1 | TRBV9 | TGTGCCAGCAGCGTAGGACTAGCGGGATCGGGGGGGGGGCACAATGAGCAGTTCTTC | CASSVGLAGSGGGHNEQFF
many | TRBD2 | TRBJ2-7 | TRBV9 | TGTGCCAGCAGCGCCAGCGGGAGGGCCCCTGGGTACGAGCAGTACTTC | CASSASGRAPGYEQYF
- | TRBD1 | TRBJ2-6 | TRBV20-1 | TGCTGTGCCGGCCCGGGACAGGGGCTCTCTGGGGCCAACGTCCTGACTTTC | CCAGPGQGLSGANVLTF
- | TRBD2 | TRBJ2-1 | TRBV29-1 | TGCAGCGTTGTCGGGACTAGCGGGAGTTTCTACAATGAGCAGTTCTTC | CSVVGTSGSFYNEQFF
few | - | TRBJ2-1 | TRBV11-2 | TGTGCCAGCAGCACAGTTATGAGCTCCTACAATGAGCAGTTCTTC | CASSTVMSSYNEQFF
many | TRBD2 | TRBJ2-7 | TRBV15 | TGTGCCACCAGCAGAGATCCCACTAGCGGTTACTACGAGCAGTACTTC | CATSRDPTSGYYEQYF
- | TRBD2 | TRBJ2-1 | TRBV7-8 | TGTGCCAGCAGCTTATTATCGGGACTAGCGGGATCCTACAATGAGCAGTTCTTC | CASSLLSGLAGSYNEQFF
few | - | TRBJ2-1 | TRBV19 | TGTGCCAGTAGTTATAAGGCTGTCGACTACAATGAGCAGTTCTTC | CASSYKAVDYNEQFF
few | - | TRBJ2-7 | TRBV7-9 | TGTGCCAGCAGCTTCATTAGTGGGGGGCCCTACGAGCAGTACTTC | CASSFISGGPYEQYF
few | TRBD2 | TRBJ2-7 | TRBV7-2 | TGTGCCAGCAGCTTAGAACCAGCGGGAGGTTACGAGCAGTACTTC | CASSLEPAGGYEQYF
many | - | TRBJ1-2 | TRBV20-1 | TGCAGTGCTAGAGATGGATCGCTCGCTAACTATGGCTACACCTTC | CSARDGSLANYGYTF
medium-sized | - | TRBJ2-6 | TRBV12-3/TRBV12-4 | TGTGCCAGCAGCCCCCCCCGGGTGTCTGGGGCCAACGTCCTGACTTTC | CASSPPRVSGANVLTF
few | - | TRBJ2-7 | TRBV20-1 | TGCAGTGCCCCAGGGTTCGGCACCTACGAGCAGTACTTC | CSAPGFGTYEQYF
many | - | TRBJ1-1 | TRBV29-1 | TGCAGCGTTGTGGGGGGCAGGGCTAACACTGAAGCTTTCTTT | CSVVGGRANTEAFF
few | - | TRBJ1-5 | TRBV19 | TGTGCCAGTAGTATGTACAACAATCAGCCCCAGCATTTT | CASSMYNNQPQHF
- | - | TRBJ2-3 | TRBV28 | TGTGCCAGCATCCAAGAAGTCACAGATACGCAGTATTTT | CASIQEVTDTQYF
many | - | TRBJ2-1 | TRBV6-2/TRBV6-3 | TGTGCCAGCAGACGACATGTCGGGACCGTTGTAAATGAGCAGTTCTTC | CASRRHVGTVVNEQFF
many | TRBD1 | TRBJ2-1 | TRBV20-1 | TGCAGTGCTTCGTCAGGGGGCTCCTACAATGAGCAGTTCTTC | CSASSGGSYNEQFF
- | - | TRBJ2-3 | TRBV12-3/TRBV12-4 | TGTGCCAGCAGTTTAGCCAAACGGGACTCCCGAATCCGAGGGTATTTT | CASSLAKRDSRIRGYF
- | - | TRBJ2-5 | TRBV6-2/TRBV6-3 | TGTGCCAGCAGCTTCATCGAGCAGACCCAGTACTTC | CASSFIEQTQYF
- | - | TRBJ1-5 | TRBV28 | TGTGCCAGCAGTCCCTCCGGGGGGGGCAATCAGCCCCAGCATTTT | CASSPSGGGNQPQHF
few | TRBD2 | TRBJ2-1 | TRBV4-2 | TGTGCCAGCAGCCAAGATCTCCGGCGGACTAGCTCAATGGGGGATGAGCAGTTCTTC | CASSQDLRRTSSMGDEQFF
- | - | TRBJ2-2 | TRBV7-8 | TGTGCCAGCAGGCTAGAGCGACGGTTGGAGACCGGGGAGCTGTTTTTT | CASRLERRLETGELFF
- | - | TRBJ1-1 | TRBV7-9 | TGTGCCAGCAGATGGATCGACAGCACTGAAGCTTTCTTT | CASRWIDSTEAFF
- | - | TRBJ1-3 | TRBV2 | TGTGCCAGCAGTGAATTGGGCCTTTTGGACTCTGGAAACACCATATATTTT | CASSELGLLDSGNTIYF
- | - | TRBJ2-1 | TRBV25-1 | TGTGCCAGCAGTGTCGACAGGCCCTACAATGAGCAGTTCTTC | CASSVDRPYNEQFF